The 2 T cell receptor beta chains in this list originate from one sample, sequenced in a study of T cells in Graves' hyperthyroidism and ophthalmopathy. RNA transcripts served as the template for amplifying TCR beta CDR3 regions. HTBI primers were used for first-round RT-PCR of the TCR CDR3. One entry per CDR3 protein results from TCRdb running MiXCR on the multiplex PCR reads. The sample gives 500,000 to 650,000 distinct CDR3 sequences, about 20% of which show up once; over 45% is in the top ten. Sequencing was carried out using blood. These receptors all stem from a middle-aged man with Graves' ophthalmopathy.

This clonotype was observed at least ten times. The chain links TRBV7-9 to TRBJ2-7, with 10 positions matching TRBD1. The ends lost 1 base at V and 7 bases at J; junction bases unmatched: 7. Germline V gene lookup returns CDR1 SEHNR and CDR2 FQNEAQ (reference sequence). This CDR3 is built from 15 residues. The CDR3 nucleotides read TGTGCCAGCAGCTTAGGAGCTGGGACAGGGGAGGAGCAGTACTTC. It is translated as CASSLGAGTGEEQYF.

This clonotype came up many times. V and J are TRBV18 and TRBJ2-3; 9 bases line up with TRBD2. The length of the CDR3 is 16 residues. The germline V gene encodes CDR1 KGHSH and CDR2 LQKENI. J was trimmed by 6 bases and V by 2 bases; bases with no gene match: 9. The CDR3 reads CASSPGGTSRGDTQYF. CDR3 coding DNA: TGTGCCAGCTCACCAGGCGGGACTAGCCGGGGGGATACGCAGTATTTT.